Shown below are 20 T cell receptor beta chains from a single sample sequenced in a study of T-cell reconstitution after alpha-beta-depleted transplantation in children (dated by TCRdb to 2016 to 2017). Library prep was done by PCR. Sequencing relied on an Illumina HiSeq 2500. Molecular barcoding was employed in the preparation of TCR libraries, with unique molecular identifiers being used to normalize TCRbeta repertoire quantification. TCRdb handled the public reads itself, with Q25 trimming in fastp and clone calling in MiXCR, and kept productive beta chains. Merged by CDR3 protein, the rows form single entries marked with the most common genes and DNA. The sample yields some 590,000 distinct CDR3 sequences; roughly a tenth were counted once. About 4.3% of the sample is held by the ten biggest clonotypes. The material was PBMCs from the stem cell graft donor, obtained from the stem cell graft. Receptors originate from a human donor who donated a stem cell graft to a child with acute myeloid leukemia.

V is TRBV12-3 or TRBV12-4 and J is TRBJ2-5; no reliable D call. The CDR3 contains 13 residues. Deletions cut 5 bases from V and 2 bases from J, with 9 bases between. The CDR3, as DNA: TGTGCCAGCAGTGCGCTTGTTCAAGAGACCCAGTACTTC. Residues: CASSALVQETQYF.

The chain combines TRBV11-2 with TRBJ2-1; 10 nucleotides align to TRBD2. V dropped 1 base and J dropped 13; count of bases not matched to a gene: 10. This CDR3 has 15 residues. CDR1 is SGHAT, CDR2 FQNNGV, per germline. CDR3 residues: CASSLVLRTSGAQFF. CDR3 DNA sequence: TGTGCCAGCAGCTTAGTCCTCCGGACTAGCGGTGCACAGTTCTTC.

There are a few counts of this clonotype. The V call is TRBV14, the J call TRBJ2-3; 11 bases are a match to TRBD2. V was pared by 0 bases and J by 0 bases, with 5 bases of the junction left unmatched. The CDR3 is 18 residues long. Germline-derived CDR1 and CDR2 are SGHDN and FVKESK. DNA for the CDR3: TGTGCCAGCAGCCAAGATCTGACTAGCGGGAAGAGCACAGATACGCAGTATTTT. As protein: CASSQDLTSGKSTDTQYF.

This clonotype was counted ten times or more. This chain uses TRBV7-2 with TRBJ2-4; perhaps D is TRBD1 or TRBD2 (5 bases each). Germline V gene sequence: CDR1 SGHTA, CDR2 FQGNSA. CDR3 length: 16 residues. The V end was cut by 5 bases, the J end by 0 bases, with 14 bases between. In DNA, the CDR3 is TGTGCCAGCAGCGTCCAGGGAGTCCTAGCCAAAAACATTCAGTACTTC. Translation gives CASSVQGVLAKNIQYF.

The V gene is TRBV19, the J gene TRBJ2-2, with a tentative D call TRBD2 (5 bases). The germline CDR1 and CDR2 sequences are LNHDA and SQIVND (reference sequence). The CDR3 is 13 amino acids. Between the trimmed V and J ends, which lost 4 bases and 10 bases, there was a span of 13 bases. The CDR3 sequence is CASSTTLGLELFF. The CDR3 DNA sequence: TGTGCCAGTAGTACAACACTAGGCTTGGAGCTGTTTTTT.

The V gene is TRBV29-1, the J gene TRBJ2-6, with D uncertain. Trimming took off 1 base at V and 4 bases at J, with 8 bases between the two ends. The CDR3 is made up of 14 amino acids. Germline V gives CDR1 SQVTM, CDR2 ANQGSEA. Here the CDR3 reads CSVEGGKGANVLTF. CDR3 sequence (DNA): TGCAGCGTTGAAGGGGGAAAAGGGGCCAACGTCCTGACTTTC.

CDR3 sequence (DNA): TGCGCCAGCAGCTTGATATGGACAGCAAACACCGGGGAGCTGTTTTTT. It encodes CASSLIWTANTGELFF. V gene TRBV5-1 combines with J gene TRBJ2-2; maybe TRBD1 (6 bases). Trimming removed 1 base at V and 2 bases at J, with 12 bases between. From germline, CDR1 is SGHRS and CDR2 YFSETQ. The CDR3 runs 16 residues.

This clonotype was seen a few times. This chain links TRBV9 with TRBJ2-7; the match to TRBD2 covers 7 bases. This CDR3 contains 15 residues. V gave up 2 bases and J gave up 2 bases; unmatched junction bases: 7. Germline V gene sequence: CDR1 SGDLS, CDR2 YYNGEE. CDR3 in amino acids: CASSVAGTTAYEQYF. The CDR3 bases are TGTGCCAGCAGCGTCGCCGGGACTACCGCCTACGAGCAGTACTTC.

This clonotype was counted between two and nine times. V and J are TRBV5-1 and TRBJ2-3, with TRBD2 matching over 7 bases. CDR1 SGHRS and CDR2 YFSETQ come from the germline V gene. CDR3 length: 16 residues. J gave up 3 bases and V 3 bases, and 10 bases lay outside the gene matches. DNA of the CDR3: TGCGCCAGCAGCTCGTCAACGGTCGGGGGGACAGATACGCAGTATTTT. Protein: CASSSSTVGGTDTQYF.

This clonotype came up a few times. V and J are TRBV6-1 and TRBJ1-2; the D is unclear. CDR3 size: 15 residues. The ends were cut back, 5 bases at V and 3 bases at J, with 16 bases in the middle. Germline V lookup: CDR1 MNHNS, CDR2 SASEGT. The CDR3 protein is CASSPRPGVDYGYTF. The DNA for the CDR3 is TGTGCCAGCAGTCCCCGACCGGGCGTGGACTATGGCTACACCTTC.

This clonotype occurred a few times. The V and J genes are TRBV6-6 and TRBJ2-1; D gene uncertain. The germline V gene has CDR1 MNHNY and CDR2 SVGAGI (reference sequence). Trimming removed 2 bases at V and 9 bases at J, with 5 bases between. This CDR3 spans 11 amino acids. The DNA for the CDR3 is TGTGCCAGCAGTTACGTGGGTGAGCAGTTCTTC. Amino acids: CASSYVGEQFF.

The chain employs TRBV20-1 and TRBJ2-7; D is possibly TRBD1 (6 bases). Germline loops: CDR1 DFQATT, CDR2 SNEGSKA (reference sequence). The CDR3 totals 13 residues. V lost 3 bases to trimming and J lost 5 bases, with 14 bases between them. CDR3 coding DNA: TGCAGTGCTAGGGGGGCAGGGTGGGACGAGCAGTACTTC. Encoded protein: CSARGAGWDEQYF.

This clonotype was found a few times. The chain joins TRBV28 to TRBJ2-2, with D perhaps matching TRBD2 (6 bases). The V end lost 4 bases, the J end lost 3 bases, and 15 bases lay between the germline ends. The CDR3 loop spans 16 amino acids. Germline CDR1 is MDHEN and CDR2 is SYDVKM. For the CDR3, the DNA is TGTGCCAGCAGTTGGACGGGGGTGGGTGACACCGGGGAGCTGTTTTTT. Protein: CASSWTGVGDTGELFF. The full variable domain, in which reference TRBV28 and TRBJ2-2 provide the parts outside the CDR3, is DVKVTQSSRYLVKRTGEKVFLECVQDMDHENMFWYRQDPGLGLRLIYFSYDVKMKEKGDIPEGYSVSREKKERFSLILESASTNQTSMYLCASSWTGVGDTGELFFGEGSRLTVL.

The chain links TRBV27 to TRBJ2-1, with 7 bases identical to TRBD2. CDR1 is MNHEY and CDR2 is SMNVEV in the germline V gene (reference sequence). The CDR3 is 16 amino acids. The V and J ends lost 2 bases and 8 bases, in that order; junction bases with no gene match: 12. This chain's CDR3 is CASSLVGLAVADEQFF. The CDR3 region has the DNA TGTGCCAGCAGTTTAGTGGGTCTAGCGGTGGCCGATGAGCAGTTCTTC.

Only a few counts were recorded for this clonotype. The gene calls are TRBV20-1 and TRBJ2-2; the match to TRBD1 covers 7 bases. CDR3 size: 15 residues. J gave up 1 base and V 2 bases, and 4 bases lay outside the gene matches. CDR1 is DFQATT and CDR2 is SNEGSKA in the germline V gene (reference sequence). CDR3: CSARSRGRNTGELFF. CDR3 in DNA: TGCAGTGCTAGAAGCAGGGGGAGGAACACCGGGGAGCTGTTTTTT.

This clonotype was seen only a few times. The CDR3 region has the DNA TGCAGTGCAGCCCCCGGGACTTCGCAGTTCTTC. The encoded protein is CSAAPGTSQFF. The chain combines TRBV20-1 with TRBJ2-1; possibly TRBD2 for D (6 bases). CDR3 length: 11 residues. V gave up 6 bases and J gave up 12 bases, with 15 bases separating them. The germline gives CDR1 DFQATT, CDR2 SNEGSKA (reference sequence).

In this sample, this clonotype turned up a few times. V gene TRBV30 combines with J gene TRBJ2-6, with no clear D. The CDR3 has 14 amino acids. The germline V and J ends were trimmed by 4 bases and 0 bases, with 7 bases remaining between them. The germline gives CDR1 GTSNPN, CDR2 SVGIG (reference sequence). CDR3 loop: CAWTFDSGANVLTF. CDR3 DNA sequence: TGTGCCTGGACATTCGACTCTGGGGCCAACGTCCTGACTTTC.

Many counts were recorded for this clonotype. The genes are TRBV27 and TRBJ2-6, with 7 bases aligning to TRBD1. The V gene end was trimmed by 7 bases and the J gene end by 3 bases; junction bases not matched to a gene: 6. This CDR3 comprises 15 residues. Germline V lookup: CDR1 MNHEY, CDR2 SMNVEV (reference sequence). CDR3 protein: CASTTGVSGANVLTF. CDR3 in DNA: TGTGCCAGCACCACAGGGGTGAGTGGGGCCAACGTCCTGACTTTC. Full variable domain (outside the CDR3, taken from reference TRBV27 and TRBJ2-6): EAQVTQNPRYLITVTGKKLTVTCSQNMNHEYMSWYRQDPGLGLRQIYYSMNVEVTDKGDVPEGYKVSRKEKRNFPLILESPSPNQTSLYFCASTTGVSGANVLTFGAGSRLTVL.

This rearrangement joins TRBV5-1 to TRBJ2-2; weak D call: TRBD1 (5 bases). The CDR3 extends over 15 amino acids. Deletions cut 2 bases from V and 1 base from J, with 9 bases between. Germline V lookup: CDR1 SGHRS, CDR2 YFSETQ. The CDR3 nucleotides read TGCGCCAGCAGCTTCCTGCAGGGGAACACCGGGGAGCTGTTTTTT. This codes for CASSFLQGNTGELFF. The variable domain in full, completed from reference TRBV5-1 and TRBJ2-2, reads KAGVTQTPRYLIKTRGQQVTLSCSPISGHRSVSWYQQTPGQGLQFLFEYFSETQRNKGNFPGRFSGRQFSNSRSEMNVSTLELGDSALYLCASSFLQGNTGELFFGEGSRLTVL.

This rearrangement joins TRBV7-8 to TRBJ2-1; 7 nucleotides agree with TRBD2. From germline, CDR1 is SGHVS and CDR2 FQNEAQ. This CDR3 has 13 residues. V trimming: 7 bases; J trimming: 7 bases; junction bases outside the gene matches: 7. DNA of the CDR3: TGTGCCAGCACCTTTGGCGGGAGTAATGAGCAGTTCTTC. Protein: CASTFGGSNEQFF.